This T cell receptor (beta chain) was captured in a study of a mutant IDH1 vaccine in newly diagnosed glioma. About the research overall: Scheduled at week 35, visit V12 preceded visit V13, held at week 47. Study outcomes and limitations: Evidence of vaccine-induced immune responses was documented in 85% to 95% of patients.

This clone was recorded a few times. Its antigen is unknown. Assay used: immunoSEQ multiplex PCR; TCRdb lists only in-frame clones, some missing. The sample consists of tens of thousands of clones, 81% of them appearing once. The CDR3 is 12 residues long. Trimming took off 5 bases at V and 5 bases at J, with 9 bases between the two ends. From germline, CDR1 is LNHDA and CDR2 SQIVND (reference sequence). Sample time point: week 35, safety follow-up. All doses held 300 ug of mutant IDH1 20-mer peptide, with topical imiquimod. The source of this sequence is a man aged 25 to 40 with glioma. The V gene is TRBV19, the J gene TRBJ1-1, with D perhaps TRBD1 (5 bases). Sequenced here: PBMCs, sampled from a glioma patient whose treatment included an IDH1 peptide vaccine. CDR3 DNA sequence: TGTGCCAGTAGTGGGGGACGTACTGAAGCTTTCTTT. This gives the protein CASSGGRTEAFF. Supplemented by reference TRBV19 and TRBJ1-1, the full variable domain reads DGGITQSPKYLFRKEGQNVTLSCEQNLNHDAMYWYRQDPGQGLRLIYYSQIVNDFQKGDIAEGYSVSREKKESFPLTVTSAQKNPTAFYLCASSGGRTEAFFGQGTRLTVV.